This T cell receptor beta chain was profiled in a study of blood T cell repertoires in COVID-19. This clone was picked up a small number of times. V was trimmed by 2 bases and J by 8 bases, leaving 18 bases between them. CDR1 and CDR2 (germline): MNHEY, SVGAGI. This CDR3 spans 16 amino acids. Repertoires were generated with immunoSEQ multiplex PCR, while TCRdb's copy carries only in-frame clones and drops some. The data hold tens of thousands of clones, with over 60% observed a single time. The gene calls are TRBV6-5 and TRBJ1-4, with D possibly matching TRBD1 (6 bases). This TCR came from a woman aged 70-85 years with COVID-19, enrolled during active disease. The source material was peripheral blood. The CDR3 nucleotides read TGTGCCAGCAGTTACGGAGTTAGGGGGAAAGGCGAAAAACTGTTTTTT. This translates into CASSYGVRGKGEKLFF.